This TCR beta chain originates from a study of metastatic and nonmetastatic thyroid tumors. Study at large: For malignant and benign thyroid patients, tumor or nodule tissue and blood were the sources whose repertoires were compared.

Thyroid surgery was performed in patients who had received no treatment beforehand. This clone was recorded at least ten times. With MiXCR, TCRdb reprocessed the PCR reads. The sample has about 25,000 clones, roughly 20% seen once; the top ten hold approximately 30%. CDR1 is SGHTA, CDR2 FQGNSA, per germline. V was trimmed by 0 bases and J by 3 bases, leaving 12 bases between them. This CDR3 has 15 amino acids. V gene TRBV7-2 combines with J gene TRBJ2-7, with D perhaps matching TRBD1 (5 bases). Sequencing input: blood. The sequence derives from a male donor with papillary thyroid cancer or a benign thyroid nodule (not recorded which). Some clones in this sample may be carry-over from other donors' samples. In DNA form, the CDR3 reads TGTGCCAGCAGCTTAGCGTTGGGTCAGGGCTACGAGCAGTACTTC. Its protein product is CASSLALGQGYEQYF.